The clone carrying this T cell receptor beta chain has a count of ten or more. These data come from a study of blood T cell repertoires in COVID-19. Original data processing: By means of reference gene primer amplification, nucleated cell counts were estimated. Sequenced by immunoSEQ multiplex PCR; TCRdb stores in-frame clones only, minus some. V, J and clone size are taken as reported in that table, and D and trimming were inferred from the DNA itself. The sample gives about 120,000 clones, less than 75% of which show up once; roughly 0.86% is in the top ten. Germline V gives CDR1 GTSNPN, CDR2 SVGIG (reference sequence). Trimming at V came to 1 base and at J to 8 bases, leaving 5 bases not matched to a gene. CDR3 size: 15 residues.

The chain is built from TRBV30 and TRBJ1-6; 10 nucleotides agree with TRBD1. This receptor was identified in a human donor with acute or convalescent COVID-19. The donor label of this sample is uncertain. Sequencing was performed on peripheral blood. CDR3 amino acids: CAWSGQGAPHSPLHF. CDR3 sequence (DNA): TGTGCCTGGAGTGGACAGGGGGCGCCCCATTCACCCCTCCACTTT.